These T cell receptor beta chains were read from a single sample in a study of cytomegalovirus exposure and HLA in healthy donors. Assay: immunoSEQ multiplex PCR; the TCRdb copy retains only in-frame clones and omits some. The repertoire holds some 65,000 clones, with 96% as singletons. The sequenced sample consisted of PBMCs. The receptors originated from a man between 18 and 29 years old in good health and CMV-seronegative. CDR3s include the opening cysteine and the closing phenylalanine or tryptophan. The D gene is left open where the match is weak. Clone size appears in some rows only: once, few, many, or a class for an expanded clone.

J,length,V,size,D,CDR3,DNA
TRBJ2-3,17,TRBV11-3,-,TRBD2,CASSLINAGGNTDTQYF,TGTGCCAGCAGCTTAATAAACGCGGGAGGGAACACAGATACGCAGTATTTT
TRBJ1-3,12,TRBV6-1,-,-,CASSEQGNTIYF,TGTGCCAGCAGTGAACAGGGAAACACCATATATTTT
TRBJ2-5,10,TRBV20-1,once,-,CSASRQTQYF,TGCAGTGCTAGCAGGCAGACCCAGTACTTC
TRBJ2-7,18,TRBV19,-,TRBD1,CASSIPPPNGQGPYEQYF,TGTGCCAGTAGTATACCCCCCCCCAATGGACAGGGACCCTACGAGCAGTACTTC
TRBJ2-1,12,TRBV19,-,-,CASSTTYNEQFF,TGTGCCAGTAGTACCACCTACAATGAGCAGTTCTTC
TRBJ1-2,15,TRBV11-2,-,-,CASSPTRGRGYGYTF,TGTGCCAGCAGCCCCACTCGGGGCAGGGGCTATGGCTACACCTTC
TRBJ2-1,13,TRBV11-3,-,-,CASSSSADGSTFF,TGTGCCAGCAGCTCTTCGGCGGACGGGAGTACGTTCTTC
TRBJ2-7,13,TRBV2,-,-,CASSGDFSYEQYF,TGTGCCAGCAGCGGGGACTTTTCCTACGAGCAGTACTTC
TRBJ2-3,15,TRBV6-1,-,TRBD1,CASTARTGLADTQYF,TGTGCCAGCACCGCTCGGACAGGGCTCGCAGATACGCAGTATTTT
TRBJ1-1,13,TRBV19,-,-,CASTWGGRTEAFF,TGTGCCAGTACCTGGGGAGGGAGAACTGAAGCTTTCTTT
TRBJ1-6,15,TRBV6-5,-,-,CASSYRGDYNSPLHF,TGTGCCAGCAGTTACAGGGGTGACTATAATTCACCCCTCCACTTT
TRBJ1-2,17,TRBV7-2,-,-,CASSWPGQQSTNYGYTF,TGTGCCAGCAGCTGGCCGGGACAACAATCTACTAACTATGGCTACACCTTC
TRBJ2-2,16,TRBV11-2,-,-,CASSFAGGAGTGELFF,TGTGCCAGCAGCTTCGCTGGAGGTGCGGGGACCGGGGAGCTGTTTTTT
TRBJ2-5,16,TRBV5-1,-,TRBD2,CASSREPAGRGETQYF,TGCGCCAGCAGCCGCGAGCCAGCGGGGCGGGGAGAGACCCAGTACTTC
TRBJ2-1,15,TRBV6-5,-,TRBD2,CASSLGLAGYNEQFF,TGTGCCAGCAGCTTAGGACTAGCTGGGTACAATGAGCAGTTCTTC
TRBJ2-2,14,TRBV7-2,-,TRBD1,CASSTGDRTGELFF,TGTGCCAGCAGTACAGGGGATCGGACCGGGGAGCTGTTTTTT
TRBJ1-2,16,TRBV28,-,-,CASSLPGQPANYGYTF,TGTGCCAGCAGTTTGCCCGGACAACCAGCTAACTATGGCTACACCTTC
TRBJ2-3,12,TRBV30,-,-,CAWSGGADTQYF,TGTGCCTGGAGTGGAGGAGCAGATACGCAGTATTTT
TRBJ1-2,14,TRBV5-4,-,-,CASTTTTGNYGYTF,TGTGCCAGCACAACGACCACAGGGAACTATGGCTACACCTTC
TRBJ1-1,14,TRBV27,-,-,CASSFTGKVTEAFF,TGTGCCAGCAGTTTTACAGGGAAGGTCACTGAAGCTTTCTTT
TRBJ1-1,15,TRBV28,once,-,CASTLLGSMNTEAFF,TGTGCCAGCACCCTCCTCGGGTCCATGAACACTGAAGCTTTCTTT
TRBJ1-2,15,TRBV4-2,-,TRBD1,CASSQGTGQGWGYTF,TGTGCCAGCAGCCAAGGGACAGGGCAAGGTTGGGGCTACACCTTC
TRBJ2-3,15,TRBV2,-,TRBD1,CASSEGDRAADTQYF,TGTGCCAGCAGTGAAGGGGACAGGGCGGCAGATACGCAGTATTTT
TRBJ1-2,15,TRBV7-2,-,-,CASSLVGSGSLGYTF,TGTGCCAGCAGCTTAGTGGGGTCAGGGTCCCTAGGCTACACCTTC
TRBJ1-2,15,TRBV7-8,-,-,CASSLVADYSYGYTF,TGTGCCAGCAGCTTAGTAGCAGACTATAGCTATGGCTACACCTTC
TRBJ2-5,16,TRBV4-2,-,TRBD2,CASSQEAGAGVETQYF,TGTGCCAGCAGCCAAGAAGCGGGGGCGGGAGTAGAGACCCAGTACTTC
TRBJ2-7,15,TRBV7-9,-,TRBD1,CASRGGQAFSYEQYF,TGTGCCAGCAGGGGGGGACAGGCTTTCTCCTACGAGCAGTACTTC
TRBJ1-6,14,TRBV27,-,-,CASRERGGSSPLHF,TGTGCCAGCCGTGAGAGGGGCGGGAGCTCACCCCTCCACTTT
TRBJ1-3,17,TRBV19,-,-,CASSWKYGGDYGNTIYF,TGTGCCAGTAGTTGGAAATACGGAGGAGACTATGGAAACACCATATATTTT
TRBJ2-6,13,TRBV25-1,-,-,CATGIPGANVLTF,TGTGCCACCGGGATCCCTGGGGCCAACGTCCTGACTTTC
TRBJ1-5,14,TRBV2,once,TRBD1,CASSWGQGGQPQHF,TGTGCCAGCAGCTGGGGACAGGGTGGTCAGCCCCAGCATTTT
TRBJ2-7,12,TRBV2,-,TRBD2,CASMGLTYEQYF,TGTGCCAGCATGGGACTAACCTACGAGCAGTACTTC